The clone carrying this TCR beta chain was seen a single time. Its specificity is not known. Using a J-beta primer mix together with a sample-barcoded 5' primer, a second PCR was run for about 6 to 12 cycles. Tags on each cDNA molecule came from a template-switch adaptor with 12 random nucleotides. TCRdb independently ran MiXCR on the 5' RACE reads; one entry per CDR3 protein. The data contain roughly 2 million distinct CDR3 sequences, around half of them seen just once; the ten biggest clones take up more than 2%. Healthy Caucasian individuals from Russia aged about 6 to 100 served as donors. The data are from a study of blood T cells in healthy people across ages. The study's findings and limits: The recorded TCR beta diversity per million T cells decreased in a roughly linear manner with age.

With 6 bases removed from V and 2 bases from J, the gap between germline ends came to 16 bases. Looked up from germline, CDR1 is SGHTA and CDR2 is FQGNSA. The CDR3 extends over 16 amino acids. This clonotype originated in a woman between 40 and 50 years old in good health. Material: blood. This chain joins TRBV7-2 and TRBJ1-4; possibly TRBD1 for D (6 bases). CDR3 protein: CASSPQGPVTNEKLFF. The DNA for the CDR3 is TGTGCCAGCAGTCCACAGGGACCCGTGACTAATGAAAAACTGTTTTTT.